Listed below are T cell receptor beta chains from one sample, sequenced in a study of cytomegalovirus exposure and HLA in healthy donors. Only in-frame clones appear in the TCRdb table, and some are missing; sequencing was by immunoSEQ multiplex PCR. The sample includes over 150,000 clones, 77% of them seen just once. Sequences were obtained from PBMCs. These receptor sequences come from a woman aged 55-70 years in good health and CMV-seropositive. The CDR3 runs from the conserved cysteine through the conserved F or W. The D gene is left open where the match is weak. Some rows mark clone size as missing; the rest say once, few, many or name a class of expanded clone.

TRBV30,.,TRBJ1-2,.,CAWSFARGSGYGYTF,TGTGCCTGGAGCTTCGCCAGGGGAAGTGGCTATGGCTACACCTTC
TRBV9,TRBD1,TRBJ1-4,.,CASSVVPGQANEKLFF,TGTGCCAGCAGCGTAGTTCCCGGACAGGCTAATGAAAAACTGTTTTTT
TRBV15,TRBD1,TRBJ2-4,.,CATSSGQAGDIQYF,TGTGCCACCAGCTCTGGACAGGCTGGGGACATTCAGTACTTC
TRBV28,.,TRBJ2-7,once,CASSLNYRAIYEQYF,TGTGCCAGCAGTTTAAATTACAGGGCTATATACGAGCAGTACTTC
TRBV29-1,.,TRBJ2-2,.,CSVEVRTEPNTGELFF,TGCAGCGTTGAAGTACGGACAGAACCGAACACCGGGGAGCTGTTTTTT
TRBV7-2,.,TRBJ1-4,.,CASSLIPPGSGEKLFF,TGTGCCAGCAGCCTAATCCCCCCAGGGTCCGGTGAAAAACTGTTTTTT
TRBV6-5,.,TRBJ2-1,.,CASSYAPVPYNEQFF,TGTGCCAGCAGCTACGCCCCGGTCCCCTACAATGAGCAGTTCTTC
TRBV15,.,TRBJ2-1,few,CATSRDLRGSSNEQFF,TGTGCCACCAGCAGAGATCTCCGAGGATCCTCCAATGAGCAGTTCTTC
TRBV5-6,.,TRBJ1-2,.,CASSQVDRATNYGYTF,TGTGCCAGCAGTCAAGTCGACAGAGCTACTAACTATGGCTACACCTTC
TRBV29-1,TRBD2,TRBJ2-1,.,CSVVTSGVWQFF,TGCAGCGTAGTGACTAGCGGGGTATGGCAGTTCTTC
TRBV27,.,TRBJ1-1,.,CASSFKAGGTEAFF,TGTGCCAGCAGTTTTAAGGCAGGTGGGACTGAAGCTTTCTTT
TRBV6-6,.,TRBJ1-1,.,CASSYLQVLAEAFF,TGTGCCAGCAGTTACTTACAGGTGCTGGCTGAAGCTTTCTTT
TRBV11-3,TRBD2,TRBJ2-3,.,CASSPGLAGGPDTQYF,TGTGCCAGCAGCCCCGGACTAGCGGGAGGTCCAGATACGCAGTATTTT
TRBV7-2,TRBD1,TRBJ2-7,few,CASSYGQGSYEQYF,TGTGCCAGCAGCTACGGACAGGGCTCCTACGAGCAGTACTTC
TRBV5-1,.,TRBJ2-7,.,CASSLLPQGYEQYF,TGCGCCAGCAGCTTACTCCCGCAGGGCTACGAGCAGTACTTC
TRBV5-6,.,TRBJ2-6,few,CAVSASGANVLTF,TGTGCCGTTAGCGCCTCTGGGGCCAACGTCCTGACTTTC
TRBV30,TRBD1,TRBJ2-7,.,CAWGTATYEQYF,TGTGCCTGGGGGACAGCTACCTACGAGCAGTACTTC
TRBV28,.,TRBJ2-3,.,CASSFARGSTDTQYF,TGTGCCAGCAGTTTCGCCAGGGGCAGCACAGATACGCAGTATTTT
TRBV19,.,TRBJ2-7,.,CASSATGSYEQYF,TGTGCCAGTAGTGCGACTGGGTCCTACGAGCAGTACTTC
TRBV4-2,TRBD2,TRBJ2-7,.,CASSQILFGLAGGSSYEQYF,TGTGCCAGCAGCCAAATCTTGTTCGGACTAGCGGGAGGCTCCTCCTACGAGCAGTACTTC
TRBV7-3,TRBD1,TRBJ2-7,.,CASSLLPGQGYEQYF,TGTGCCAGCAGCTTACTGCCGGGACAGGGCTACGAGCAGTACTTC
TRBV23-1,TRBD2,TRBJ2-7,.,CASVLIARLAGYEQYF,TGCGCCAGCGTCCTAATCGCCCGGCTAGCGGGATACGAGCAGTACTTC
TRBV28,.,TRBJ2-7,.,CASSFSKWGVESYEQYF,TGTGCCAGCAGTTTTTCAAAATGGGGCGTAGAATCCTACGAGCAGTACTTC
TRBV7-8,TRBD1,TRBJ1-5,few,CASSLGRGTGGFQPQHF,TGTGCCAGCAGCTTGGGAAGAGGGACAGGGGGCTTTCAGCCCCAGCATTTT
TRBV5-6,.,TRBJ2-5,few,CASSLRGSGQETQYF,TGTGCCAGCAGCTTGCGAGGTAGCGGACAAGAGACCCAGTACTTC
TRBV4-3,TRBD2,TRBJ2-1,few,CASSLGGETDEQFF,TGCGCCAGCAGCCTCGGGGGGGAAACGGATGAGCAGTTCTTC
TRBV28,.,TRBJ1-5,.,CASSLRQGNVGQPQHF,TGTGCCAGCAGTTTAAGGCAGGGAAACGTCGGGCAGCCCCAGCATTTT
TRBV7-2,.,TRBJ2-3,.,CASSLSTGRDTQYF,TGTGCCAGCAGCCTTTCTACAGGTAGAGATACGCAGTATTTT
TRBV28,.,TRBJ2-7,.,CATFYSGTKYEQYF,TGTGCCACGTTCTACTCCGGGACAAAATACGAGCAGTACTTC